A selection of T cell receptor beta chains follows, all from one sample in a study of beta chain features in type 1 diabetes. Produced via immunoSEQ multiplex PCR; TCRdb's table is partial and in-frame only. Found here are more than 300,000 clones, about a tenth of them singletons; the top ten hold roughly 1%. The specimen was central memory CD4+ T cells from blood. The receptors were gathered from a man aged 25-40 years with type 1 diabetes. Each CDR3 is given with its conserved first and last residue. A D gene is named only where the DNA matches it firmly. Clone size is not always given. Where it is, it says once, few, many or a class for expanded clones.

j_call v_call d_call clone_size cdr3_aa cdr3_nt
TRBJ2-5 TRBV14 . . CASSQGSAQYF TGTGCCAGCAGCCAAGGATCTGCCCAGTACTTC
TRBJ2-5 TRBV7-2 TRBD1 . CASSLAGQKETQYF TGTGCCAGCAGCTTAGCGGGACAGAAAGAGACCCAGTACTTC
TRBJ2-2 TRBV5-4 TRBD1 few CASRTGQATGELFF TGTGCCAGCAGGACGGGACAGGCCACCGGGGAGCTGTTTTTT
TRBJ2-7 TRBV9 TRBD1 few CASSAGTVREQYF TGTGCCAGCAGCGCCGGGACAGTTAGGGAGCAGTACTTC
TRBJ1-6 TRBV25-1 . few CASSSAGWSDSPLHF TGTGCCAGCAGTTCGGCAGGGTGGTCAGATTCACCCCTCCACTTT
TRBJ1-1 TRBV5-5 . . CASSLGPARFTEAFF TGTGCCAGCAGCCTAGGCCCAGCTAGGTTCACTGAAGCTTTCTTT
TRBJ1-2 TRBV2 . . CASSGTEGTYGYTF TGTGCCAGCAGTGGGACGGAGGGGACCTATGGCTACACCTTC
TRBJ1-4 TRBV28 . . CASSPQAVRGGKLFF TGTGCCAGCAGCCCTCAGGCGGTCAGGGGAGGAAAACTGTTTTTT
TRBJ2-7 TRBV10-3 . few CAISDAVSGAAYEQYF TGTGCCATCAGTGACGCGGTATCAGGGGCGGCCTACGAGCAGTACTTC
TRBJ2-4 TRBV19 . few CASSTSAKNIQYF TGTGCCAGTAGTACCTCCGCCAAAAACATTCAGTACTTC
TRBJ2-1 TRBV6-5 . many CASRLQGGAHNEQFF TGTGCCAGCAGATTACAGGGGGGGGCCCACAATGAGCAGTTCTTC
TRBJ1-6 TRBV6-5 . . CASKGRYNSPLHF TGTGCCAGTAAGGGGCGGTATAATTCACCCCTCCACTTT
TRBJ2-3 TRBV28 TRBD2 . CASSSLRGGRNTQYF TGTGCCAGCAGTTCTCTGCGGGGGGGGCGGAATACGCAGTATTTT
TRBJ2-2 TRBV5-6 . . CASSGGSSPNTGELFF TGTGCCAGCAGCGGCGGATCTAGCCCGAACACCGGGGAGCTGTTTTTT
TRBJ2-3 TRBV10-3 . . CASSYSRETDTQYF TGTGCCAGCAGTTACTCACGGGAGACAGATACGCAGTATTTT
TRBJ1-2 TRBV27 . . CASRQTGTRGYAF TGTGCCAGCCGCCAGACCGGGACGAGGGGCTATGCCTTC